The 23 T cell receptor beta chains presented below share a single source sample, sequenced in a study of OX40 agonist ivuxolimab in advanced cancers. Here immunoSEQ multiplex PCR was the method, and the copy in TCRdb shows in-frame clones only, minus some. Among under 95,000 clones listed, over 85% were seen once. Source: CD4+ or CD8+ T cells sorted from blood, taken in a trial of the OX40 agonist ivuxolimab. These receptors originate from an adult with an advanced solid tumor such as melanoma, head and neck, liver or kidney cancer.

The gene calls are TRBV7-3 and TRBJ1-2; D may be TRBD1 (5 bases). The germline gives CDR1 SGHTA, CDR2 FQGTGA. The CDR3 has 18 residues. Between the trimmed V and J ends, which lost 1 base and 8 bases, there was a span of 26 bases. CDR3 protein: CASSLRRGVGKEGSGYTF. CDR3 coding DNA: TGTGCCAGCAGCTTAAGGCGGGGCGTGGGCAAGGAAGGGAGCGGCTACACCTTC.

This sequence joins TRBV7-2 and TRBJ1-2; possibly TRBD1 for D (5 bases). Trimming removed 3 bases from V and 5 bases from J, with 10 bases in between. The CDR3 spans 13 residues. Germline CDR1 SGHTA, CDR2 FQGNSA. The CDR3 protein is CASSFYRPYGYTF. For the CDR3, the DNA is TGTGCCAGCAGCTTTTACAGGCCATATGGCTACACCTTC.

The CDR3 DNA is TGTGCCAGCAGAGGCGGGAGGGGCATCTACGAGCAGTACTTC. As protein: CASRGGRGIYEQYF. The J gene is TRBJ2-7, the V gene TRBV6-6, with 9 bases aligning to TRBD2. With V trimmed by 6 bases and J by 3 bases, 6 bases remained unmatched. Germline assignment: CDR1 MNHNY and CDR2 SVGAGI (reference sequence). CDR3 size: 14 residues.

This clone was seen more than once but under ten times. The V gene is TRBV27, the J gene TRBJ1-6; no reliable D call. V was shortened by 4 bases and J by 9 bases, with 4 bases between the two germline ends. Germline CDR1 reads MNHEY; CDR2 reads SMNVEV (reference sequence). CDR3 length equals 11 residues. CDR3 DNA sequence: TGTGCCAGCAGTTCTGGTTCACCCCTCCACTTT. Protein sequence: CASSSGSPLHF.

The genes are TRBV5-1 and TRBJ2-3; D remains ambiguous. Deletions cut 2 bases from V and 0 bases from J, with 10 bases between. The CDR3 has 15 residues. Germline CDR1 and CDR2: SGHRS and YFSETQ. The DNA for the CDR3 is TGCGCCAGCAGCTTCGAGTCCAGTAGCACAGATACGCAGTATTTT. As protein: CASSFESSSTDTQYF. The entire variable domain, with the rest obtained from reference TRBV5-1 and TRBJ2-3, is as follows: KAGVTQTPRYLIKTRGQQVTLSCSPISGHRSVSWYQQTPGQGLQFLFEYFSETQRNKGNFPGRFSGRQFSNSRSEMNVSTLELGDSALYLCASSFESSSTDTQYFGPGTRLTVL.

J is TRBJ1-5 and V is TRBV30; no clear D gene. The CDR3 totals 14 residues. Germline CDR1 is GTSNPN and CDR2 is SVGIG (reference sequence). Trimming took off 0 bases at V and 8 bases at J, with 14 bases between the two ends. The CDR3 spells CAWSVNDLVKPQHF. CDR3 DNA sequence: TGTGCCTGGAGTGTAAACGATTTGGTTAAGCCCCAGCATTTT.

J is TRBJ2-5 and V is TRBV6-5; 10 bases align to TRBD2. The end of the DNA fits TRBJ2-7 better, so the J call may be wrong. The CDR3 is made up of 15 amino acids. Per the germline V gene, CDR1 is MNHEY and CDR2 is SVGAGI. The CDR3 sequence: CASRSLAGATYEQYF. The CDR3 DNA reads TGTGCCAGCAGATCCCTAGCGGGAGCCACCTACGAGCAGTACTTC.

The DNA of the CDR3 is TGTGCCAGCAGCGTTCGGCAGGATACAGATACGCAGTATTTT. Translating it yields CASSVRQDTDTQYF. The chain couples TRBV9 to TRBJ2-3; no clear D. Trimming took 2 bases from V and 3 from J, leaving 10 bases between them. This CDR3 is 14 amino acids long. CDR1 and CDR2 (germline): SGDLS, YYNGEE.

The V and J genes are TRBV5-1 and TRBJ2-3; D ambiguous. Germline CDR1 and CDR2: SGHRS and YFSETQ. Trimming removed 0 bases from V and 0 bases from J, with 8 bases in between. The CDR3 has 15 amino acids. The CDR3 DNA is TGCGCCAGCAGCTTGGGTAGCCCAAGCACAGATACGCAGTATTTT. This encodes CASSLGSPSTDTQYF.

The rearrangement uses TRBV28 and TRBJ2-3; 14 bases align to TRBD2. V trimming: 6 bases; J trimming: 0 bases; junction bases outside the gene matches: 5. Per the germline V gene, CDR1 is MDHEN and CDR2 is SYDVKM. The CDR3 runs 17 residues. This CDR3 reads CASRMTSGRGSTDTQYF. The CDR3 nucleotides are TGTGCCAGCAGAATGACTAGCGGGAGGGGTAGCACAGATACGCAGTATTTT. Filled out from reference TRBV28 and TRBJ2-3, the complete variable domain reads DVKVTQSSRYLVKRTGEKVFLECVQDMDHENMFWYRQDPGLGLRLIYFSYDVKMKEKGDIPEGYSVSREKKERFSLILESASTNQTSMYLCASRMTSGRGSTDTQYFGPGTRLTVL.

The chain has TRBV11-1 and TRBJ2-1; tentatively, D is TRBD2 (5 bases). The CDR3 runs 17 residues. The germline V gene encodes CDR1 SGHAT and CDR2 FQDESV (reference sequence). Trimming took off 2 bases at V and 1 base at J, with 15 bases between the two ends. CDR3 amino acids: CASSLYLLVGSYNEQFF. The CDR3 DNA reads as TGTGCCAGCAGCTTATACCTACTAGTCGGGTCCTACAATGAGCAGTTCTTC.

The gene calls are TRBV5-4 and TRBJ2-1; D remains ambiguous. CDR3 length: 15 residues. Germline V gene sequence: CDR1 SGHNT, CDR2 YYREEE (reference sequence). V dropped 4 bases and J dropped 0 bases, with 11 bases sitting between them. The CDR3 DNA reads TGTGCCAGCAGCACCCCCGCAGCCTCCTACAATGAGCAGTTCTTC. Translated, it gives CASSTPAASYNEQFF.

This clone turned up a few times. This CDR3 is CASSLGLATNNEQFF. DNA of the CDR3: TGTGCCAGCAGTCTCGGACTAGCGACCAACAATGAGCAGTTCTTC. This rearrangement joins TRBV28 to TRBJ2-1; 9 bases are a match to TRBD2. This CDR3 comprises 15 residues. V was pared by 5 bases and J by 5 bases, with 7 bases of the junction left unmatched. Germline lookup yields CDR1 MDHEN and CDR2 SYDVKM.

The V call is TRBV10-1, the J call TRBJ2-1; TRBD2 is a possible D gene (5 bases). The V and J ends lost 0 bases and 5 bases respectively, with 14 bases between them. Germline V gene data show CDR1 as WNHNN and CDR2 as SYGVQD (reference sequence). The CDR3 has 16 residues. In DNA, the CDR3 is TGCGCCAGCAGTGAGTCGCGCCTTCCGAGGGACAATGAGCAGTTCTTC. It is translated as CASSESRLPRDNEQFF.

CDR3 bases: TGTGCCAGCAGTTTACACGGGAGGGCCATTAATGAGCAGTTCTTC. Residues: CASSLHGRAINEQFF. The chain couples TRBV28 to TRBJ2-1, with 8 positions matching TRBD2. This CDR3 has 15 residues. Germline V gene data show CDR1 as MDHEN and CDR2 as SYDVKM. Losses at the gene ends were 2 bases for V and 7 bases for J; bases not matched to a gene: 7.

The chain has TRBV29-1 and TRBJ1-1; 7 bases are a match to TRBD1. There are 12 residues in the CDR3. The V gene's germline CDR1 is SQVTM and CDR2 ANQGSEA. V was pared by 6 bases and J by 3 bases, with 4 bases of the junction left unmatched. Here the CDR3 DNA reads TGCAGCGTGGTGCAGGGGGACACTGAAGCTTTCTTT. It yields the protein CSVVQGDTEAFF.

A few counts support this clone. The chain joins TRBV20-1 to TRBJ2-1; possible D gene TRBD2, 5 bases. This CDR3 has 11 residues. Germline V gene sequence: CDR1 DFQATT, CDR2 SNEGSKA (reference sequence). V dropped 6 bases and J dropped 6 bases, with 9 bases sitting between them. The CDR3 loop is CSAPTTNEQFF. For the CDR3, the DNA is TGCAGTGCCCCGACTACCAATGAGCAGTTCTTC.

The V call is TRBV5-1, the J call TRBJ2-1; D is possibly TRBD2 (5 bases). The CDR3 has 13 amino acids. Trimming removed 2 bases from V and 10 bases from J, with 13 bases in between. Germline CDR1 and CDR2: SGHRS and YFSETQ. CDR3 in amino acids: CASSFDPQREQFF. The CDR3 DNA is TGCGCCAGCAGCTTCGACCCTCAGCGGGAGCAGTTCTTC.

This clone was observed a handful of times. This rearrangement joins TRBV19 to TRBJ1-1; 8 nucleotides match TRBD1. The germline V gene has CDR1 LNHDA and CDR2 SQIVND (reference sequence). After removal of 6 bases from V and 5 bases from J, the junction contained 5 bases not matched to a gene. This CDR3 is 13 amino acids long. In nucleotides, the CDR3 is TGTGCCAGTAGAAACAGGGGGTTGACTGAAGCTTTCTTT. Translated: CASRNRGLTEAFF.

This clone was detected only a few times. CDR3 sequence: CASSLYGRDYEQYF. CDR3 DNA: TGTGCCAGCAGCTTGTACGGTAGGGATTACGAGCAGTACTTC. The J gene is TRBJ2-7, the V gene TRBV5-8; no clear D. Trimming took 1 base from V and 4 from J, leaving 12 bases between them. The CDR3 runs 14 residues. The V gene's germline CDR1 is SGHTS and CDR2 YDEGEE.

The chain is built from TRBV7-2 and TRBJ2-5; D is unresolved. Germline values: CDR1 SGHTA, CDR2 FQGNSA. With 5 bases removed from V and 4 bases from J, the gap between germline ends came to 23 bases. CDR3 length: 17 amino acids. The CDR3 sequence: CASSPPGFAQRRETQYF. CDR3 DNA: TGTGCCAGCAGCCCGCCTGGGTTTGCGCAGCGACGAGAGACCCAGTACTTC.

This clone was seen a handful of times. CDR3 in amino acids: CASSIRQENTEAFF. The CDR3, as DNA: TGTGCCAGCAGTATCCGACAGGAGAACACTGAAGCTTTCTTT. The V gene is TRBV6-1, the J gene TRBJ1-1; D is possibly TRBD1 (6 bases). Germline CDR1 reads MNHNS; CDR2 reads SASEGT. The length of the CDR3 is 14 residues. With 5 bases removed from V and 1 base from J, the gap between germline ends came to 11 bases.

The rearrangement links TRBV6-5 to TRBJ1-2; D call uncertain. Germline V lookup: CDR1 MNHEY, CDR2 SVGAGI. This CDR3 is built from 14 residues. V lost 0 bases to trimming and J lost 4 bases, with 9 bases between them. The CDR3 region has the DNA TGTGCCAGCAGTTACTCGTCAGGATTCTATGGCTACACCTTC. It codes for CASSYSSGFYGYTF.